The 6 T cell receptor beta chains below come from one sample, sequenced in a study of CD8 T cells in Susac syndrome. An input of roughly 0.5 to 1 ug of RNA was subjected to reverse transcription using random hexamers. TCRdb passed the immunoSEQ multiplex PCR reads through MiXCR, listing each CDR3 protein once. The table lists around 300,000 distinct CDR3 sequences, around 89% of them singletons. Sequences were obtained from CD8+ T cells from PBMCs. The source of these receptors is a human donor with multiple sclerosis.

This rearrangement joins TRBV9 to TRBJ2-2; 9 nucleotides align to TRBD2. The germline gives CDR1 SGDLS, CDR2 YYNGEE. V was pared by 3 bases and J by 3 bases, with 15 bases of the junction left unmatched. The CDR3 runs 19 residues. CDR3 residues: CASSDYNDLAGLHTGELFF. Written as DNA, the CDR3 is TGTGCCAGCAGCGACTACAACGACCTAGCGGGGCTCCACACCGGGGAGCTGTTTTTT.

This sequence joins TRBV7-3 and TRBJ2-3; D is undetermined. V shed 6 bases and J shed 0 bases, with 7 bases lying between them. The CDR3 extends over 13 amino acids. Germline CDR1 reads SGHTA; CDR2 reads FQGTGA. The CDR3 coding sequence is TGTGCCAGCAGGCAAGGGAGCACAGATACGCAGTATTTT. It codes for CASRQGSTDTQYF.

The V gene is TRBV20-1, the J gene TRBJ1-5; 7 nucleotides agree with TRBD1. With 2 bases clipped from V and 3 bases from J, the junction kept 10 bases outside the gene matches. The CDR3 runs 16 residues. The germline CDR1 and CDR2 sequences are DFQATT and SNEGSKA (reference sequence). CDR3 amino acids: CSARPRGGQHNQPQHF. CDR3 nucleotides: TGCAGTGCTAGACCCCGGGGGGGACAGCACAATCAGCCCCAGCATTTT.

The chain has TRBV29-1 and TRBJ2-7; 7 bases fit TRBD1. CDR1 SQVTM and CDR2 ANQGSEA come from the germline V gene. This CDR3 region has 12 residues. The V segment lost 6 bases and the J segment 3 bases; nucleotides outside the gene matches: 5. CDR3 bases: TGCAGCGTCCGGGACAGTGACTACGAGCAGTACTTC. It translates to CSVRDSDYEQYF.

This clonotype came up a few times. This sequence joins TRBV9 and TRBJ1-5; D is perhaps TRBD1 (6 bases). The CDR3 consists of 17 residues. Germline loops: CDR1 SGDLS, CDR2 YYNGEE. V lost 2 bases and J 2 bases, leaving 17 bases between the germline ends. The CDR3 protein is CASSVGAGGLGNQPQHF. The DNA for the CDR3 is TGTGCCAGCAGCGTGGGGGCCGGGGGGCTGGGCAATCAGCCCCAGCATTTT. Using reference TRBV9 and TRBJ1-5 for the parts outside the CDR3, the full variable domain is DSGVTQTPKHLITATGQRVTLRCSPRSGDLSVYWYQQSLDQGLQFLIQYYNGEERAKGNILERFSAQQFPDLHSELNLSSLELGDSALYFCASSVGAGGLGNQPQHFGDGTRLSIL.

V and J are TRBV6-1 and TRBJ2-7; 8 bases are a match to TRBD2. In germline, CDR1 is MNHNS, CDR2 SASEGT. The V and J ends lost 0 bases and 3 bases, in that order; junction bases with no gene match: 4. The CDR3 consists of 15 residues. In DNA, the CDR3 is TGTGCCAGCAGTGAAGCTCGGGGGGGCCTCTACGAGCAGTACTTC. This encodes CASSEARGGLYEQYF.